This entry concerns a single T cell receptor (beta chain). Its antigen is unknown. V lost 4 bases and J lost 4; bases outside the gene matches: 13. The CDR3 has 17 amino acids. CDR1 is LNHDA, CDR2 SQIVND, per germline (reference sequence). The data were obtained in a study of cytomegalovirus exposure and HLA in healthy donors. Study as a whole: There were some 120 million unique TCR beta sequences, drawn from roughly 200 million T cells, in an earlier analysis. Around 78 million unique TCR sequences came from HLA-typed donors in an early release. Regarding the study as a whole: According to the study, approximately 150 TCR beta chains were cytomegalovirus-associated. The authors later found HLA-associated TCR beta chains more clonally expanded than equally common others.

The PCR made use of 60 Vbeta and 13 Jbeta primers. Method: immunoSEQ multiplex PCR; TCRdb's copy keeps in-frame clones and lacks some. The sample yields fewer than 150,000 clones, 70% to 80% seen once. This chain links TRBV19 with TRBJ2-1, with 7 bases fitting TRBD2. Sequencing input: PBMCs. This clonotype was sampled from a man between 18 and 35 years old in good health and CMV-seronegative. The CDR3 region is CASSSRTSPVDYNEQFF. The CDR3 DNA follows: TGTGCCAGTAGTAGTCGGACTAGTCCTGTTGATTACAATGAGCAGTTCTTC.